This entry is about one T cell receptor (beta chain). Seattle researchers signed up patients amid active infection and tracked them longitudinally. This specimen comes from a study of blood T cell repertoires in COVID-19. Across the study: Whether acute or convalescent, the COVID-19 samples came from the United States, Italy and Spain. PBMCs, B-cell-depleted T cells, or T cells were the source of the cDNA or gDNA that made up the material.

Original methodology: Amplification with reference gene primers provided the estimates of nucleated cell counts. TCRdb's table, derived via immunoSEQ multiplex PCR, lists solely in-frame clones and lacks some. V, J and clone size were drawn from that table, and D and trimming were deduced from the DNA. The sample lists roughly 56,000 clones, 85% to 90% occurring once. Trimming cost V 6 bases and J 1 base, with 6 bases left between them. The CDR3 runs 12 residues. The V call is TRBV12-3 or TRBV12-4, the J call TRBJ1-1; D is ambiguous. This receptor was taken from a woman in her sixties with COVID-19, enrolled during active disease. The sequencing input was peripheral blood. The CDR3 loop is CASSPKNTEAFF. For the CDR3, the DNA is TGTGCCAGCAGCCCAAAGAACACTGAAGCTTTCTTT.